The 3 T cell receptor beta chains in this list originate from one sample, sequenced in a study of early T cells in non-severe SARS-CoV-2 infection (dated by TCRdb to about 2021). To prepare the library, 5' RACE was applied. Sequencing was performed on a NextSeq 500. TCRdb trimmed public reads at Q25 via fastp, called clones via MiXCR and kept in-frame beta chains. Records with the same CDR3 protein are collapsed into one entry carrying the most frequent genes and DNA. The sample table shows around 80,000 distinct CDR3 sequences, and less than 15% are seen once. Of the sample, 6% is held by the ten largest clones. Input material: whole blood. The source is an adult who was a healthcare worker with PCR-confirmed SARS-CoV-2 infection or an uninfected control (not recorded which).

The chain carries TRBV11-3 and TRBJ1-1; possibly TRBD1 for D (5 bases). In germline, CDR1 is SGHNT, CDR2 YENEEA. CDR3 length equals 13 residues. Trimming shortened V by 4 bases and J by 5 bases, and 11 bases separated the two germline ends. The CDR3 region has the DNA TGTGCCAGCAGCTCCCGGGGGGGTACTGAAGCTTTCTTT. Protein: CASSSRGGTEAFF.

This clonotype was counted only a few times. The chain is built from TRBV6-6 and TRBJ1-1, with D tentatively TRBD1 (5 bases). The length of the CDR3 is 14 residues. Germline CDR1 and CDR2: MNHNY and SVGAGI (reference sequence). V was cut by 3 bases and J by 3 bases, with 11 bases left in between. The CDR3 loop reads CASSYIIGDTEAFF. The CDR3 bases are TGTGCCAGCAGTTATATTATAGGGGACACTGAAGCTTTCTTT.

This clonotype was picked up a small number of times. The chain links TRBV11-2 to TRBJ1-4, with 10 bases aligning to TRBD1. The length of the CDR3 is 14 residues. Germline V lookup: CDR1 SGHAT, CDR2 FQNNGV. Trimming cost V 5 bases and J 11 bases; bases outside gene matches: 8. CDR3 bases: TGTGCCAGCAGCCTGGACAGGGGGTCTCTTAAACTGTTTTTT. Translated, it gives CASSLDRGSLKLFF. Complete variable domain (other parts from reference TRBV11-2 and TRBJ1-4): EAGVAQSPRYKIIEKRQSVAFWCNPISGHATLYWYQQILGQGPKLLIQFQNNGVVDDSQLPKDRFSAERLKGVDSTLKIQPAKLEDSAVYLCASSLDRGSLKLFFGSGTQLSVL.